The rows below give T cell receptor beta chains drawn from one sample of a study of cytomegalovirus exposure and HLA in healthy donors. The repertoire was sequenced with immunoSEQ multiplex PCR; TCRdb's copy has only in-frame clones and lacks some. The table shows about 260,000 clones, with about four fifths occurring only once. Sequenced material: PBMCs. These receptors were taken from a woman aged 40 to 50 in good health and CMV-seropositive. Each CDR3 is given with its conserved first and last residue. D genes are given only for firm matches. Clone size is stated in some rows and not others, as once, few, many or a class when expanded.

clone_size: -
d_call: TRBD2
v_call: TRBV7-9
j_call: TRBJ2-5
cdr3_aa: CSSSLYSTSGLQETQYF
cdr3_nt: TGTTCCAGCAGCTTATATTCGACTAGCGGGTTACAAGAGACCCAGTACTTC

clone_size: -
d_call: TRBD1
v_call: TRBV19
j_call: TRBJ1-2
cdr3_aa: CATLDRAQGYTF
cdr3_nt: TGTGCCACCCTGGACAGGGCTCAAGGCTACACCTTC

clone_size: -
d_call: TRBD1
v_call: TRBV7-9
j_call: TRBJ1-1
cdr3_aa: CASSLVGQGATEAFF
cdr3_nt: TGTGCCAGCAGCTTAGTAGGACAGGGGGCTACTGAAGCTTTCTTT

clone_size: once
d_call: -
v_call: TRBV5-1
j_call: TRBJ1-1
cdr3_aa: CASSLAPGAPFEAFF
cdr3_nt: TGCGCCAGCAGCTTGGCCCCAGGGGCACCATTTGAAGCTTTCTTT

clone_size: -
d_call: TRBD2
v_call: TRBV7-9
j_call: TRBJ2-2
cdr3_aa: CASSILSGSLIGELFF
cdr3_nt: TGTGCCAGCAGCATACTTAGCGGGAGCTTAATCGGGGAGCTGTTTTTT

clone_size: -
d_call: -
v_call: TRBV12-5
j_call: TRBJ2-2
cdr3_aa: CASGLATPGNTGELFF
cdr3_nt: TGTGCTAGTGGTTTGGCTACCCCAGGGAACACCGGGGAGCTGTTTTTT

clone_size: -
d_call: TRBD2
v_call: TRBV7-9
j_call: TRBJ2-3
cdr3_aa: CASSLVAGLTTDTQYF
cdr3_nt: TGTGCCAGCAGCTTAGTAGCGGGGCTGACCACAGATACGCAGTATTTT

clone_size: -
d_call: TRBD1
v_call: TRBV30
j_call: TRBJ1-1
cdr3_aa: CAWSLGQETMNTEAFF
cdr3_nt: TGTGCCTGGAGCCTGGGACAGGAAACAATGAACACTGAAGCTTTCTTT

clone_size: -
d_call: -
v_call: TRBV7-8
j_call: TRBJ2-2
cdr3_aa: CASSLGRGTRTGELFF
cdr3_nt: TGTGCCAGCAGCTTAGGCAGGGGGACTAGAACCGGGGAGCTGTTTTTT

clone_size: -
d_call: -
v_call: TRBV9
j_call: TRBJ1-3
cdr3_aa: CASGGVDSGNTIYF
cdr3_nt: TGTGCCAGCGGAGGGGTTGACTCTGGAAACACCATATATTTT

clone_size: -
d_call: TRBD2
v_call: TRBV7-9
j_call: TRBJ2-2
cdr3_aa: CASSRTSNTGELFF
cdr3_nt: TGTGCCAGCAGCCGGACTAGTAACACCGGGGAGCTGTTTTTT

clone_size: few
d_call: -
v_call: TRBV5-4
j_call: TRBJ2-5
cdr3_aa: CASSLDPNQETQYF
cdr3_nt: TGTGCCAGCAGCTTGGATCCCAACCAAGAGACCCAGTACTTC

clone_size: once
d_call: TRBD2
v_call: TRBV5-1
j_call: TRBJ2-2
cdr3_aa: CASSLVRGGRVTGELFF
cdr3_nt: TGCGCCAGCAGCTTGGTTCGCGGGGGTCGTGTCACCGGGGAGCTGTTTTTT

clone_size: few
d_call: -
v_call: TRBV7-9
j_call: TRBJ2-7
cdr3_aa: CASSLTRSSGEQYF
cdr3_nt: TGTGCCAGCAGCTTAACTCGATCGTCCGGCGAGCAGTACTTC

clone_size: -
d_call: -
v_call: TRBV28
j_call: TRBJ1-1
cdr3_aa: CASSFRTGVRTEAFF
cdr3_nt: TGTGCCAGCAGTTTCCGTACAGGTGTAAGGACTGAAGCTTTCTTT

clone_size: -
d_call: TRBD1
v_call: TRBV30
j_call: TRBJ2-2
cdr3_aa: CAWSVQATGLLAGELFF
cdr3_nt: TGTGCCTGGAGTGTCCAAGCGACAGGGCTATTGGCCGGGGAGCTGTTTTTT

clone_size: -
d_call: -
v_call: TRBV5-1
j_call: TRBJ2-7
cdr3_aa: CASSSWGDGAYEQYF
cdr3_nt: TGCGCCAGCAGCTCTTGGGGGGACGGAGCCTACGAGCAGTACTTC

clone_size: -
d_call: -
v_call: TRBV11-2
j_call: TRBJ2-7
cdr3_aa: CASSAEGTSSYEQYF
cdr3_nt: TGTGCCAGCAGCGCCGAGGGAACCTCCTCCTACGAGCAGTACTTC

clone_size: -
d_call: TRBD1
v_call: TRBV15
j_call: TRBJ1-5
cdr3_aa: CATSREQGKGQPQHF
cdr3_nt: TGTGCCACCAGCAGAGAACAGGGGAAGGGGCAGCCCCAGCATTTT

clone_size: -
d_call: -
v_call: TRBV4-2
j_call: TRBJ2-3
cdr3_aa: CASSQFHRSTDTQYF
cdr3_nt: TGTGCCAGCAGCCAGTTCCACAGGAGCACAGATACGCAGTATTTT

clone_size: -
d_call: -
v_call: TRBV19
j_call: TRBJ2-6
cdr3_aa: CASSSQGTGANVLTF
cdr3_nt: TGTGCCAGTAGTTCTCAGGGTACCGGGGCCAACGTCCTGACTTTC

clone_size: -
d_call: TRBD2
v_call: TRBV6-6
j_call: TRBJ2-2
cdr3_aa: CASRPPSGENTGELFF
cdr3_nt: TGTGCCAGCAGACCCCCTAGCGGGGAAAACACCGGGGAGCTGTTTTTT

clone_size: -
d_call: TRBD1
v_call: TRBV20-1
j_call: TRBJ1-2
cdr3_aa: CSARTGNGYTF
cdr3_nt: TGCAGTGCTAGGACAGGGAATGGCTACACCTTC

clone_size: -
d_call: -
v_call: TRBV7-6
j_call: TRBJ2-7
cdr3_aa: CASSQVRTGSLGYEQYF
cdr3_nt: TGTGCCAGCAGCCAAGTCAGAACAGGGTCCCTAGGGTACGAGCAGTACTTC